The TCR beta chain under discussion was sequenced for a study of cytomegalovirus exposure and HLA in healthy donors. After removal of 3 bases from V and 3 bases from J, the junction contained 7 bases not matched to a gene. Germline assignment: CDR1 SGHVS and CDR2 FNYEAQ. The CDR3 contains 16 residues. Study-level points and caveats: Later work found that TCR association rates differed between HLA loci; DRB1 had the most and HLA-C the fewest. Earlier analysis yielded a pattern in which most TCR beta V segments were productive about 90% or about 30% of the time.

Notes on this clone: Its antigen is not identified.

PCR amplification relied on 60 Vbeta primers (plus 13 Jbeta primers). Original methodology: Later work found 65 million to 100 million unique TCR beta chains, with some 11 million shared. Profiling relied on immunoSEQ multiplex PCR, and the TCRdb table lists in-frame clones only, not all of them. For V, J and clone size, that table is used; D and trimming come from the DNA. The repertoire holds about 93,000 clones, roughly four fifths seen once, with 0.57% in the top ten. The specimen sequenced was PBMCs. The chain couples TRBV7-6 to TRBJ1-3, with 8 bases fitting TRBD1. The clonotype comes from a man aged 25 to 40 in good health and CMV-seronegative. CDR3 sequence: CASSFWTGSSGNTIYF. The CDR3 DNA sequence: TGTGCCAGCAGCTTTTGGACAGGGTCAAGTGGAAACACCATATATTTT.